This T cell receptor (beta chain) derives from a study of cytomegalovirus exposure and HLA in healthy donors. Points from the study as a whole: Accounts indicate the classifier identified cytomegalovirus status with strong specificity and sensitivity.

With respect to this clone: Antigen unknown.

Germline V gene data show CDR1 as LGHNT and CDR2 as FRNRAP. Trimming removed 7 bases from V and 4 bases from J; junction bases left unmatched: 1. The CDR3 spans 12 residues. The PCR ran on 60 Vbeta and 13 Jbeta primers. Sequencing used immunoSEQ multiplex PCR; TCRdb keeps in-frame clones, though not all of them. The profile covers 80,000 or so clones, with 70% to 85% appearing a single time and more than 2.5% taken by the ten largest. The TCR was taken from a man between 50 and 59 years old in good health and CMV-seropositive. The sample comprised PBMCs. The chain has TRBV12-5 and TRBJ2-3; the match to TRBD2 covers 8 bases. DNA for the CDR3: TGTGCTAGTGTAGCGGGACCAGATACGCAGTATTTT. Its translation: CASVAGPDTQYF.